The clone carrying this T cell receptor (beta chain) was seen only a few times. This sample stems from a study of blood T cell repertoires in COVID-19. About the research overall: The United States, Italy and Spain supplied acute and convalescent COVID-19 samples.

Germline V lookup: CDR1 MNHEY, CDR2 SVGAGI. The CDR3 is 15 amino acids. Trimming pared 0 bases from V and 1 base from J, leaving 9 bases between. Under the authors' procedure: Cell counts per sample came from amplifying reference gene primers. Generated by immunoSEQ multiplex PCR, the TCRdb table keeps only in-frame clones and is missing some. V and J calls and clone size are those listed in that table; D and trimming were worked out from the DNA. The table has about 220,000 clones, 80% to 85% seen once; the top ten hold about 4.8%. Specimen: peripheral blood. This TCR was recovered from a woman between 65 and 79 years old with COVID-19, enrolled during active disease. The chain combines TRBV6-5 with TRBJ1-1, with D perhaps matching TRBD1 (5 bases). The CDR3 is CASSYSGRGNTEAFF. CDR3 coding DNA: TGTGCCAGCAGTTACTCGGGGCGGGGGAACACTGAAGCTTTCTTT.